This passage covers 13 T cell receptor beta chains from one sample sequenced in a study of T cell repertoires in aging, cancer and after chemotherapy. TRB rearrangements spanning V, D and J were amplified using mixed TRB-A/B primers. TCRdb itself ran the multiplex PCR reads through MiXCR, one entry per CDR3 protein. Of 3,500 to 5,000 distinct CDR3 sequences in the sample, roughly two fifths were seen once. The template was genomic DNA from peripheral blood, not RNA. Source material: blood. The receptors shown here come from a human donor with a blood cancer.

About this clonotype: This clone may be a read error of a much larger clone one base away. The V call is TRBV30, the J call TRBJ2-3, with a possible D match to TRBD2 (5 bases). Germline V CDR1 and CDR2: GTSNPN, SVGIG (reference sequence). Trimming pared 7 bases from V and 2 bases from J, leaving 16 bases between. The CDR3 has 14 amino acids. CDR3 DNA: TGTGCCTCCTGTGGGAGCGGCCTCACAGATACGCAGTATTTT. This sequence encodes CASCGSGLTDTQYF.

This chain connects TRBV24-1 to TRBJ1-4; 9 bases agree with TRBD1. With V trimmed by 4 bases and J by 5 bases, 4 bases remained unmatched. CDR1 and CDR2 (germline): KGHDR, SFDVKD. The CDR3 is 15 amino acids. CDR3 sequence (DNA): TGTGCCACCAGTGACCCGACAGGGGGGAATGAAAAACTGTTTTTT. This gives the protein CATSDPTGGNEKLFF.

This chain uses TRBV12-3 or TRBV12-4 with TRBJ2-7, with 13 bases fitting TRBD2. The CDR3 is 15 residues long. Losses at the gene ends were 3 bases for V and 4 bases for J; bases not matched to a gene: 3. The CDR3 sequence: CASSLRTSGSYEQYF. CDR3 DNA: TGTGCCAGCAGTTTGAGGACTAGCGGGAGTTACGAGCAGTACTTC.

This sequence joins TRBV30 and TRBJ2-3; D is possibly TRBD1 or TRBD2 (5 bases each). In germline, CDR1 is GTSNPN, CDR2 SVGIG (reference sequence). The CDR3 spans 15 residues. Trimming cost V 5 bases and J 0 bases, with 15 bases left between them. The CDR3 is CAWGGTCLSTDTQYF. Here the CDR3 DNA reads TGTGCCTGGGGGGGAACATGCCTTAGCACAGATACGCAGTATTTT.

The sample holds a few counts of this clonotype. The rearrangement links TRBV12-3 or TRBV12-4 to TRBJ2-7, with 12 bases identical to TRBD2. V shed 6 bases, J shed 4 bases, and the junction held 4 bases outside the gene matches. The CDR3 length is 14 residues. The CDR3 reads CASSQLAGGYEQYF. CDR3 nucleotides: TGTGCCAGCAGCCAACTAGCGGGAGGATACGAGCAGTACTTC.

This chain links TRBV6-5 with TRBJ1-1; D uncertain. Trimming shortened V by 7 bases and J by 0 bases, and 9 bases separated the two germline ends. The V gene's germline CDR1 is MNHEY and CDR2 SVGAGI. This CDR3 has 13 amino acids. Written as DNA, the CDR3 is TGTGCCAGCAAGGAGGTTATGAACACTGAAGCTTTCTTT. Protein: CASKEVMNTEAFF.

This chain connects TRBV5-1 to TRBJ2-1; no definite D call. The V gene's germline CDR1 is SGHRS and CDR2 YFSETQ. The CDR3 runs 15 residues. V shed 1 base and J shed 7 bases, with 15 bases lying between them. DNA for the CDR3: TGCGCCAGCAGCTTGTTAAGGGCGTCGGGTAATGAGCAGTTCTTC. It is translated as CASSLLRASGNEQFF. Complete variable domain (other parts from reference TRBV5-1 and TRBJ2-1): KAGVTQTPRYLIKTRGQQVTLSCSPISGHRSVSWYQQTPGQGLQFLFEYFSETQRNKGNFPGRFSGRQFSNSRSEMNVSTLELGDSALYLCASSLLRASGNEQFFGPGTRLTVL.

This sequence joins TRBV7-9 and TRBJ2-7, with no clear D. V lost 5 bases and J 0 bases, leaving 11 bases between the germline ends. The germline V gene has CDR1 SEHNR and CDR2 FQNEAQ (reference sequence). The CDR3 runs to 14 residues. The CDR3: CASSPTPPSYEQYF. The CDR3 bases are TGTGCCAGCAGCCCGACTCCGCCCTCCTACGAGCAGTACTTC.

As regards this clonotype: A single base separates this from a much larger clone, so it may be a read error. The chain links TRBV29-1 to TRBJ2-1; the match to TRBD2 covers 10 bases. This CDR3 spans 12 amino acids. V lost 4 bases to trimming and J lost 10 bases; unmatched junction nucleotides: 4. Per the germline V gene, CDR1 is SQVTM and CDR2 is ANQGSEA. The CDR3 reads CSVASGSDEQFF. CDR3 bases: TGCAGCGTTGCTAGCGGGAGCGACGAGCAGTTCTTC.

The chain joins TRBV7-9 to TRBJ2-1; 8 bases line up with TRBD1. The CDR3 consists of 12 residues. J gave up 15 bases and V 4 bases, and 8 bases lay outside the gene matches. Germline V gives CDR1 SEHNR, CDR2 FQNEAQ (reference sequence). The CDR3 DNA follows: TGTGCCAGCAGCTCACCTCCCGGGACAGGGTTCTTC. Its translation is CASSSPPGTGFF.

The chain uses TRBV27 and TRBJ1-5; possible D gene TRBD1, 5 bases. The germline CDR1 and CDR2 sequences are MNHEY and SMNVEV (reference sequence). V lost 6 bases and J 2 bases, leaving 11 bases between the germline ends. This CDR3 region has 14 residues. The CDR3: CASSPGGGNQPQHF. CDR3 bases: TGTGCCAGCAGCCCCGGGGGTGGCAATCAGCCCCAGCATTTT.

This clonotype was found once. This chain links TRBV6-1 with TRBJ2-7; no clear D gene. Trimming stripped 6 bases from V and 2 bases from J, with 8 bases between. Germline-derived CDR1 and CDR2 are MNHNS and SASEGT. This CDR3 region has 12 residues. CDR3 sequence (DNA): TGTGCCAGCAGGGGTACCACCTACGAGCAGTACTTC. Its protein product is CASRGTTYEQYF.

This clonotype was seen more than once but under ten times. This chain uses TRBV19 with TRBJ2-7; either TRBD1 or TRBD2 may fit D (5 bases each). Per the germline V gene, CDR1 is LNHDA and CDR2 is SQIVND (reference sequence). CDR3 size: 16 residues. The ends were cut back, 2 bases at V and 3 bases at J, with 17 bases in the middle. CDR3 nucleotides: TGTGCCAGTAGTATATATCCGGGACGAAACGTCTACGAGCAGTACTTC. Encoded protein: CASSIYPGRNVYEQYF.